This T cell receptor (beta chain) was obtained from a study of brain T cells in children with intractable seizures (dated by TCRdb to the early 2020s). A note on the overall study: As a first screen for immune gene transcripts, resected brain tissue from 40 to 60 pediatric epilepsy surgery cases was run on a NanoString immunology panel. Among the approximately twelve selected surgery cases, pre-surgery blood was additionally sequenced for eight, leaving four cases with brain tissue only.

Broader findings and caveats from the paper: Viral specificity was inferred only from CDR3 sequence similarity, and patients' HCMV serostatus was unknown. Because pre- and post-surgery blood were sequenced to different depths, clones absent from the pre-surgery sample may reflect undersampling.

The immunoSEQ assay was used to generate TCR beta chain sequences from genomic DNA. From the authors' description of their analysis: CDR3 sequences that did not begin with the conserved framework cysteine at position 104 were removed manually. To get clonality, the normalized Shannon's Diversity Index was subtracted from one, giving values from 0 (maximal diversity) to 1 (oligoclonal). Chi-squared comparison-of-proportions tests were used to check whether the frequency of the same CDR3 differed between samples, for example brain versus blood. Public clonotypes were identified by searching immuneACCESS, and similarity to known antiviral clonotypes was assessed with the VDJdb browser. Entries here come from immuneACCESS through TCRdb and include only in-frame sequences with V and J called. Some clones fail to appear in such tables; in the studies checked, an unresolved V gene covers under half of the shortfall, and the cause of the remainder is unknown. V and J calls and clone size are copied from that table; D and trimming were computed from the DNA. For this sample there are about 41,000 clones; roughly 90% appear just once. The ten largest clonotypes hold 6.3% of the sample.

The time point label, read with the paper, signifies: resected brain tissue, or blood drawn just prior to surgery. The surgery cases that showed the highest brain T cell transcript signatures were chosen for TCR beta chain sequencing of brain tissue, and of blood when it was available. Prior to surgery, the patients had been treated with at least one anti-epileptic drug. The TCR-sequenced patients were children whose drug-resistant epilepsy was caused by tuberous sclerosis complex, focal cortical dysplasia, Rasmussen encephalitis or hemimegalencephaly. The Monarch genomic DNA purification kit was used to extract bulk genomic DNA from unsorted brain tissue and from whole blood. As concerns this clone: The antigen it recognizes is unknown. There are no base qualities to consult, and no much larger clone falls within one base.

The sequence was obtained from a girl aged 2 to 10 with tuberous sclerosis and intractable seizures. The sequencing here drew on peripheral blood, taken at surgery.

The CDR3 corresponds to CASRGSLNTEAFF. The DNA sequence is TGTGCCAGCAGGGGGTCTTTGAACACTGAAGCTTTCTTT. The sequence is built from TRBV2 and TRBJ1-1; there is no confident call for the D gene. The germline ends are 8 bases apart after V is trimmed by 6 bases and J by 0 bases. Its CDR3 holds 13 amino acids, cysteine through phenylalanine. The entry retains the CDR3 DNA only, 39 bases that are in frame from base 1. CDR1 and CDR2 were assigned from the germline V gene as SNHLY and FYNNEI.